The 25 T cell receptor beta chains reported below all come from one sample, sequenced in a study of T cell responses to AZD1222 COVID-19 vaccine. Sequencing used immunoSEQ multiplex PCR; TCRdb keeps in-frame clones, though not all of them. The sample holds 75,000 to 100,000 clones; roughly 87% are singletons and the top ten take less than 6%. Sample: peripheral blood, taken on day 0 of AZD1222 vaccination. Source of these receptors: an adult in good health.

The chain recombines TRBV6-4 with TRBJ1-2, with 7 positions matching TRBD1. The CDR3 length is 17 residues. The V and J ends lost 4 bases and 4 bases, in that order; junction bases with no gene match: 15. Germline V gene lookup returns CDR1 MRHNA and CDR2 SNTAGT. CDR3 amino acids: CASSVSNQTGKFYGYTF. The CDR3 DNA is TGTGCCAGCAGTGTATCGAACCAGACAGGGAAATTCTATGGCTACACCTTC.

J is TRBJ1-5 and V is TRBV19; possible D gene TRBD1, 5 bases. Trimming took off 7 bases at V and 6 bases at J, with 13 bases between the two ends. This CDR3 has 13 residues. In germline, CDR1 is LNHDA, CDR2 SQIVND (reference sequence). The CDR3 DNA sequence: TGTGCCAGTACCCCGGGGGAAGGTCAGCCCCAGCATTTT. It is translated as CASTPGEGQPQHF.

The chain joins TRBV28 to TRBJ1-2; 11 positions match TRBD1. The germline gives CDR1 MDHEN, CDR2 SYDVKM. The junction had 8 bases not matched to a gene; V was cut back by 6 bases and J by 8 bases. The CDR3 is made up of 14 amino acids. The CDR3 sequence: CASSLGQGGRGYTF. CDR3 coding DNA: TGTGCCAGCAGCTTGGGACAGGGGGGCAGGGGCTACACCTTC.

The chain employs TRBV5-6 and TRBJ1-5; D might be TRBD1 (6 bases). V was shortened by 3 bases and J by 5 bases, with 12 bases between the two germline ends. CDR1 and CDR2 (germline): SGHDT, YYEEEE. The CDR3 has 14 amino acids. The CDR3: CASSSKQGDQPQHF. CDR3 DNA sequence: TGTGCCAGCAGCTCCAAACAGGGAGATCAGCCCCAGCATTTT.

V gene TRBV21-1 combines with J gene TRBJ1-5; the table assigns TRBD1, which was not confirmed against the DNA. TRBV21-1 is assigned pseudogene status. The length of the CDR3 is 14 residues. CDR3 DNA: TGTGCCAGCAGCAAACAGGGGGGCAATCAGCCCCAGCATTTT. Its translation is CASSKQGGNQPQHF.

This chain joins TRBV6-4 and TRBJ1-1; D is ambiguous. CDR3 length: 13 amino acids. Trimming took 5 bases from V and 5 from J, leaving 12 bases between them. CDR1 and CDR2 (germline): MRHNA, SNTAGT. DNA of the CDR3: TGTGCCAGCAGTAGTCGGGTTGGGACTGAAGCTTTCTTT. Protein: CASSSRVGTEAFF.

The CDR3 sequence: CASSPAGLTSYEQYF. Written as DNA, the CDR3 is TGTGCCAGTAGTCCAGCGGGACTAACCTCCTACGAGCAGTACTTC. The chain employs TRBV19 and TRBJ2-7; 7 nucleotides agree with TRBD2. Germline CDR1 and CDR2: LNHDA and SQIVND (reference sequence). There are 15 residues in the CDR3. J was trimmed by 0 bases and V by 5 bases; bases with no gene match: 7.

This chain joins TRBV5-1 and TRBJ2-7, with TRBD1 as a possible D gene (5 bases). The CDR3 runs 19 residues. Germline-derived CDR1 and CDR2 are SGHRS and YFSETQ. The germline V and J ends were trimmed by 1 base and 0 bases, with 23 bases remaining between them. The CDR3 DNA follows: TGCGCCAGCAGCTTGTCCTTTGCTGGGGCAGGGCAACCCTCCTACGAGCAGTACTTC. Translated: CASSLSFAGAGQPSYEQYF.

The chain employs TRBV16 and TRBJ1-2; TRBD1 might be the D (5 bases). Germline V gene data show CDR1 as KGHSY and CDR2 as FQNENV. V dropped 0 bases and J dropped 6 bases, with 5 bases sitting between them. This CDR3 spans 12 amino acids. The CDR3 DNA reads as TGTGCCAGCAGCCAATCGACAGATGGCTACACCTTC. It is translated as CASSQSTDGYTF. Full variable domain (remainder filled in from reference TRBV16 and TRBJ1-2): GEEVAQTPKHLVRGEGQKAKLYCAPIKGHSYVFWYQQVLKNEFKFLISFQNENVFDETGMPKERFSAKCLPNSPCSLEIQATKLEDSAVYFCASSQSTDGYTFGSGTRLTVV.

The gene calls are TRBV10-2 and TRBJ2-2; 9 bases are shared with TRBD1. The CDR3 runs to 16 residues. V dropped 3 bases and J dropped 6; count of bases not matched to a gene: 8. Looked up from germline, CDR1 is WSHSY and CDR2 is SAAADI. CDR3 nucleotide sequence: TGCGCCAGCAGTGAACCGGGACAGGGAGTCCCCGGGGAGCTGTTTTTT. This sequence encodes CASSEPGQGVPGELFF.

V and J are TRBV7-2 and TRBJ1-5; 8 nucleotides agree with TRBD1. Germline-derived CDR1 and CDR2 are SGHTA and FQGNSA. Trimming took 4 bases from V and 2 from J; bases not matched to a gene: 13. The CDR3 has 18 amino acids. The CDR3 nucleotides read TGTGCCAGCAGCTCCCAAACCTGGACAGGGTGGGGCAATCAGCCCCAGCATTTT. As protein: CASSSQTWTGWGNQPQHF.

Comments on this clone: Germline is not matched at one junction end, which may reflect a read error. The V call is TRBV20-1, the J call TRBJ2-7; no reliable D call. Germline V gives CDR1 DFQATT, CDR2 SNEGSKA (reference sequence). This CDR3 is built from 11 residues. The CDR3 loop is CSARVGTKGNF. The CDR3 region has the DNA TGCAGTGCTAGAGTGGGCACCAAGGGAAACTTC.

This clone turned up a few times. The chain recombines TRBV7-9 with TRBJ1-2; 9 bases are a match to TRBD1. The J segment lost 4 bases and the V segment lost 2 bases, leaving 11 bases of the junction unmatched. CDR1 is SEHNR, CDR2 FQNEAQ, per germline (reference sequence). This CDR3 spans 17 amino acids. The CDR3 DNA reads as TGTGCCAGCAGCTTACCACTCCGGGACAGGGCTAGCTATGGCTACACCTTC. Protein: CASSLPLRDRASYGYTF.

This clone was seen only a few times. This rearrangement joins TRBV2 to TRBJ1-6; maybe TRBD1 (5 bases). This CDR3 has 14 amino acids. Germline values: CDR1 SNHLY, CDR2 FYNNEI. V was pared by 3 bases and J by 5 bases, with 8 bases between. CDR3 in amino acids: CASSETANNSPLHF. CDR3 DNA sequence: TGTGCCAGCAGTGAGACAGCCAATAATTCACCCCTCCACTTT.

The chain couples TRBV2 to TRBJ2-3; TRBD2 aligns across 12 bases. The CDR3 covers 15 residues. CDR1 is SNHLY and CDR2 is FYNNEI in the germline V gene. V was clipped by 6 bases and J by 1 base; unmatched bases: 2. The CDR3 sequence is CASRRLAGGTDTQYF. The CDR3 DNA sequence: TGTGCCAGCAGAAGACTAGCGGGAGGCACAGATACGCAGTATTTT.

This chain connects TRBV4-2 to TRBJ2-1; 9 positions match TRBD1. V lost 4 bases to trimming and J lost 7 bases; unmatched junction nucleotides: 11. Per germline, CDR1 LGHNA and CDR2 YNFKEQ. There are 16 residues in the CDR3. CDR3 sequence: CASSPPGTGFPNEQFF. CDR3 nucleotides: TGTGCCAGCAGCCCTCCCGGGACAGGGTTCCCAAATGAGCAGTTCTTC.

The chain joins TRBV7-2 to TRBJ2-7, with 14 bases lining up with TRBD2. Per the germline V gene, CDR1 is SGHTA and CDR2 is FQGNSA. After removal of 5 bases from V and 3 bases from J, the junction contained 9 bases not matched to a gene. This CDR3 contains 17 residues. Written as DNA, the CDR3 is TGTGCCAGCAGCATCACAGGGACTAGCGGGAGTTTCTACGAGCAGTACTTC. Amino acid sequence: CASSITGTSGSFYEQYF.

The chain links TRBV28 to TRBJ2-5; the D gene is possibly TRBD1 (6 bases). Germline CDR1 and CDR2: MDHEN and SYDVKM. V was trimmed by 2 bases and J by 4 bases, leaving 20 bases between them. The CDR3 covers 17 residues. The CDR3 DNA is TGTGCCAGCAGTTTAGAAGGTTTCGCAGGGGCGCGAGAGACCCAGTACTTC. The encoded protein is CASSLEGFAGARETQYF. Drawing the rest from reference TRBV28 and TRBJ2-5, the complete variable domain is DVKVTQSSRYLVKRTGEKVFLECVQDMDHENMFWYRQDPGLGLRLIYFSYDVKMKEKGDIPEGYSVSREKKERFSLILESASTNQTSMYLCASSLEGFAGARETQYFGPGTRLLVL.

The V gene is TRBV27, the J gene TRBJ1-5; 7 positions agree with TRBD1. CDR1 and CDR2 (germline): MNHEY, SMNVEV (reference sequence). The V segment lost 7 bases and the J segment 1 base; nucleotides outside the gene matches: 4. This CDR3 is 14 amino acids long. This chain's CDR3 is CASKPGQSNQPQHF. The CDR3, as DNA: TGTGCCAGCAAACCGGGACAGAGCAATCAGCCCCAGCATTTT.

This chain uses TRBV9 with TRBJ2-2; D may be TRBD1 or TRBD2 (5 bases each). CDR3 length: 15 amino acids. Germline CDR1 SGDLS, CDR2 YYNGEE. Trimming took 2 bases from V and 1 from J, leaving 9 bases between them. CDR3 amino acids: CASSVGGWNTGELFF. The CDR3 nucleotides are TGTGCCAGCAGCGTTGGGGGTTGGAACACCGGGGAGCTGTTTTTT.

The V gene is TRBV19, the J gene TRBJ2-2; 7 bases match TRBD1. V was pared by 1 base and J by 7 bases, with 12 bases of the junction left unmatched. The germline CDR1 and CDR2 sequences are LNHDA and SQIVND (reference sequence). The CDR3 is 17 residues long. The chain's CDR3 is CASSIVAGTGASGELFF. The CDR3 nucleotides are TGTGCCAGTAGTATAGTCGCCGGAACAGGGGCGAGCGGGGAGCTGTTTTTT.

The rearrangement uses TRBV27 and TRBJ2-7; TRBD2 is a possible D gene (6 bases). The V and J ends lost 2 bases and 3 bases respectively, with 20 bases between them. Looked up from germline, CDR1 is MNHEY and CDR2 is SMNVEV (reference sequence). CDR3 length: 17 residues. Here the CDR3 reads CASSLQKTAAGHYEQYF. The CDR3 DNA follows: TGTGCCAGCAGTTTACAAAAGACGGCGGCGGGGCACTACGAGCAGTACTTC.

J is TRBJ1-6 and V is TRBV2; D remains ambiguous. CDR3 length: 11 amino acids. V lost 6 bases and J 5 bases, leaving 2 bases between the germline ends. Germline V lookup: CDR1 SNHLY, CDR2 FYNNEI. CDR3 nucleotide sequence: TGTGCCAGCAGGCATAATTCACCCCTCCACTTT. It specifies CASRHNSPLHF.

CDR3: CASRPGWVLSDEQYF. The DNA for the CDR3 is TGTGCCAGCAGGCCGGGTTGGGTTCTAAGTGACGAGCAGTACTTC. V usage is TRBV11-2 and J usage is TRBJ2-7; D gene uncertain. V shed 6 bases and J shed 5 bases, with 20 bases lying between them. The CDR3 totals 15 residues. The germline V gene has CDR1 SGHAT and CDR2 FQNNGV.

This chain links TRBV19 with TRBJ2-1; no firm D call. The germline CDR1 and CDR2 sequences are LNHDA and SQIVND (reference sequence). The CDR3 is 17 amino acids. V was trimmed by 5 bases and J by 9 bases, leaving 26 bases between them. CDR3 sequence (DNA): TGTGCCAGTAGTCCCATCCTACGCGCCTCTGGGATCGGTGAGCAGTTCTTC. Its protein product is CASSPILRASGIGEQFF. Looking up the rest from reference TRBV19 and TRBJ2-1 gives the full variable domain: DGGITQSPKYLFRKEGQNVTLSCEQNLNHDAMYWYRQDPGQGLRLIYYSQIVNDFQKGDIAEGYSVSREKKESFPLTVTSAQKNPTAFYLCASSPILRASGIGEQFFGPGTRLTVL.